The T cell receptor beta chain described here comes from a study of blood T cell repertoires in COVID-19. On the study more broadly: Collection of acute and convalescent COVID-19 samples took place in the United States, Italy and Spain. PBMCs, B-cell-depleted T cells, or T cells provided the cDNA or gDNA that made up the material.

Original analysis: Cell counts per sample came from amplifying reference gene primers. Sequencing used immunoSEQ multiplex PCR; TCRdb keeps in-frame clones, though not all of them. V, J and clone size were drawn from that table, and D and trimming were deduced from the DNA. The sample records a few hundred thousand clones, 75% to 90% being singletons. In this sample, this clone turned up a few times. Sequencing was carried out using peripheral blood. The source is a woman in her thirties or forties who had recovered from COVID-19.

The CDR3 DNA sequence: TGTGCCAGCAGTGAACTAGCGGATACCTACGAGCAGTACGTC. Its translation is CASSELADTYEQYV. The V gene is TRBV6-1, the J gene TRBJ2-7; 7 bases are a match to TRBD2. The V and J ends lost 2 bases and 2 bases, in that order; junction bases with no gene match: 3. Germline CDR1 MNHNS, CDR2 SASEGT. The CDR3 extends over 14 amino acids.